This TCR beta chain was captured by sequencing in a study of blood T cell repertoires in COVID-19. Across the study: The samples span acute and convalescent COVID-19 from the United States, Italy and Spain.

Clones were read by immunoSEQ multiplex PCR, and TCRdb kept only the in-frame ones, dropping some. In the table there are 14,000 or so clones, 80% to 90% of which are singletons. The germline V gene encodes CDR1 DFQATT and CDR2 SNEGSKA (reference sequence). The CDR3 has 11 amino acids. V was pared by 7 bases and J by 2 bases, with 9 bases between. The origin of this receptor is a man in his fifties with active COVID-19. The sequencing input was peripheral blood. This rearrangement joins TRBV20-1 to TRBJ2-7; no definite D call. The CDR3 here is CSVFGAYEQYF. CDR3 sequence (DNA): TGCAGTGTTTTCGGAGCCTACGAGCAGTACTTC.